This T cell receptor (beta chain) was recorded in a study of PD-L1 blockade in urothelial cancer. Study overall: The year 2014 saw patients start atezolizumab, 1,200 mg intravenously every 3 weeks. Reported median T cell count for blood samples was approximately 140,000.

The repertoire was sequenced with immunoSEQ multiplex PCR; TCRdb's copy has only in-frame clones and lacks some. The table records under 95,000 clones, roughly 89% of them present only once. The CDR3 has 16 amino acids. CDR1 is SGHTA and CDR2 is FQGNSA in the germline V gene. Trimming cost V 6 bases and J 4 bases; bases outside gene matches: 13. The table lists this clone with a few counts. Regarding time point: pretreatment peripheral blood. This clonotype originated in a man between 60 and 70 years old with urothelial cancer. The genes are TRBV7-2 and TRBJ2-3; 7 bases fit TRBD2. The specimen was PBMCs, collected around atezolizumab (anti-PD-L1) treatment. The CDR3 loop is CASSPFWGRVADTQYF. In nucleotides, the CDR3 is TGTGCCAGCAGTCCATTCTGGGGGAGGGTCGCAGATACGCAGTATTTT.